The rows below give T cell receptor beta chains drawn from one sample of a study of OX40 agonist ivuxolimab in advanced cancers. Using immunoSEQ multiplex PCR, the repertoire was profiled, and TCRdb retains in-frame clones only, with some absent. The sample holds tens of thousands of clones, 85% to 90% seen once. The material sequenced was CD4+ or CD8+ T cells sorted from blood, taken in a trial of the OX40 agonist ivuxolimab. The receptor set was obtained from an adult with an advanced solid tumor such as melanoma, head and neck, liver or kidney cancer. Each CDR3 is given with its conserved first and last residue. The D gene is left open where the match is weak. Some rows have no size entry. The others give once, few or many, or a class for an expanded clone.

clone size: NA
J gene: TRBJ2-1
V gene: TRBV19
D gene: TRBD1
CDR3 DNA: TGTGCCAGTAGTATATTGGGACAGGTCAATGAGCAGTTCTTC
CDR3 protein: CASSILGQVNEQFF

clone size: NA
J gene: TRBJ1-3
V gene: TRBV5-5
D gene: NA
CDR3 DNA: TGTGCCAGCAGCTTTGGGGGAACTGGAAACACCATATATTTT
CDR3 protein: CASSFGGTGNTIYF

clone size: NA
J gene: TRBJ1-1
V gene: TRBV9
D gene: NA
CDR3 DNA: TGTGCCAGCAGCACACTAGACGGGGAAGCTTTCTTT
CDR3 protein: CASSTLDGEAFF

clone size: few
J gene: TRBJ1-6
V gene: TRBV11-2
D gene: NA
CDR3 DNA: TGTGCCAGCAGCCGTGGGTCGGGGACGAAATCACCCCTCCACTTT
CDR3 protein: CASSRGSGTKSPLHF

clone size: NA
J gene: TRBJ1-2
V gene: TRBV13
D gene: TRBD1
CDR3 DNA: TGTGCCAGCAGCTTAGGCTTGGACAGGGACGGCTACACCTTC
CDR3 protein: CASSLGLDRDGYTF

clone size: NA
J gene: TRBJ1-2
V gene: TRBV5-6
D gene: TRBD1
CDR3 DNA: TGTGCCAGCAGCTTGTTGGGACAGGGGGCCTATGGCTACACCTTC
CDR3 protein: CASSLLGQGAYGYTF

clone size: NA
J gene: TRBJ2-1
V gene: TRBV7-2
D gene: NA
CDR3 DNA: TGTGCCAGCAGCCAAGGGACACTCCAGTACAATGAGCAGTTCTTC
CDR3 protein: CASSQGTLQYNEQFF

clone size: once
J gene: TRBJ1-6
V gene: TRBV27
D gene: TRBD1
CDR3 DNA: TGTGCCAGCCGGGACAGAGTTAGTTCACCCCTCCACTTT
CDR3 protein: CASRDRVSSPLHF

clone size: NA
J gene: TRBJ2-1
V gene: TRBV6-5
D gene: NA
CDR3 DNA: TGTGCCAGCAGACCCGAGGGGCGGCGGGGCAATGAGCAGTTCTTC
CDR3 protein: CASRPEGRRGNEQFF

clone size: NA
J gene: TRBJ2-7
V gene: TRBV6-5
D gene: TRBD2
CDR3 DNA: TGTGCCAGCAGATCCGGACTAGCGGGCGAGCAGTACTTC
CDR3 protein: CASRSGLAGEQYF

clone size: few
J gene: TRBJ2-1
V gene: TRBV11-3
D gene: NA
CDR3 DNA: TGTGCCAGCAGCCCCGGACCCCGTTTATACAATGAGCAGTTCTTC
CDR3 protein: CASSPGPRLYNEQFF

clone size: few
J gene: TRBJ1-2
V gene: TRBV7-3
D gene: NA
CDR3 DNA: TGTGCCAGCAGCTTAACAGGGACAAGACCCGGTGGCTACACCTTC
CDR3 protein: CASSLTGTRPGGYTF

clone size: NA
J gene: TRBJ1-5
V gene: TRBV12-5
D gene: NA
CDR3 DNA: TGTGCTAGTGGTTTGGTAATAAATCAGCCCCAGCATTTT
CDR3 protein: CASGLVINQPQHF

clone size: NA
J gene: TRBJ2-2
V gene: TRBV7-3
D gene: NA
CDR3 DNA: TGTGCCAGCAGCTTAATGAGCTCCGGGGAGCTGTTTTTT
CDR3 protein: CASSLMSSGELFF

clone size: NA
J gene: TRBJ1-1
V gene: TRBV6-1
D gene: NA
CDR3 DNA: TGTGCCAGCAGTGAAGGGATATGGTTGAACACTGAAGCTTTCTTT
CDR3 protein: CASSEGIWLNTEAFF

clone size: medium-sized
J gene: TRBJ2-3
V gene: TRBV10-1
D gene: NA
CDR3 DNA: TGCGCCAGCAGTGGAGGGGGTAAGGATACGCAGTATTTT
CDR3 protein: CASSGGGKDTQYF

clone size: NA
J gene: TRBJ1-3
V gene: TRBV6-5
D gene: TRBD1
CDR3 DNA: TGTGCCAGCAGTGAGGACAGGGGGGTGAACACCATATATTTT
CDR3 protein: CASSEDRGVNTIYF

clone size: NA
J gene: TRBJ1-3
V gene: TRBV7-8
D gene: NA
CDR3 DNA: TGTGCCAGCAGCTTAGGTTTAGGAAGAAACACCATATATTTT
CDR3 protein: CASSLGLGRNTIYF

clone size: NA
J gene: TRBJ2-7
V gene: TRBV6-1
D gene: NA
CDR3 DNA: TGTGCCAGCAGTGATTTTGGGGGAAAATCCTACGAGCAGTACTTC
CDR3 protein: CASSDFGGKSYEQYF

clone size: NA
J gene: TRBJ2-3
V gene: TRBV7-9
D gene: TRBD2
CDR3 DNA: TGTGCCAGCAGCAGTTTTACGGGACTAGCGGGGGGGCCCCCAGATACGCAGTATTTT
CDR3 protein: CASSSFTGLAGGPPDTQYF

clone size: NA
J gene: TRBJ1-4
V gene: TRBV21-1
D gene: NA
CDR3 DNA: TGTGCCAGCAGCGGACGGGACTCCGGAGAGGAAAAACTGTTTTTT
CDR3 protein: CASSGRDSGEEKLFF

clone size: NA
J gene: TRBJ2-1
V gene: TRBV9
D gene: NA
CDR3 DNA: TGTGCCAGCAGCGTAGACGGGGGAAGCTCCTACAATGAGCAGTTCTTC
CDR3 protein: CASSVDGGSSYNEQFF

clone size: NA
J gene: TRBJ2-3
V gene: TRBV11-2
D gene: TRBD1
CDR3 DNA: TGTGCCAGCAGCCCACGACTCGACAGGGGGCGTCGGTTAGATACGCAGTATTTT
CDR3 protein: CASSPRLDRGRRLDTQYF

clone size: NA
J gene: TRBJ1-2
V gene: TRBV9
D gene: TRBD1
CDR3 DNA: TGTGCCAGCAGCGTAGAATCGGGACAGGGGGCTGGCTACACCTTC
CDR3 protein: CASSVESGQGAGYTF

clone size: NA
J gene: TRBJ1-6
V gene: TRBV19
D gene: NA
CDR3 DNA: TGTGCCACTCGACGGGATCATAATTCACCCCTCCACTTT
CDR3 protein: CATRRDHNSPLHF

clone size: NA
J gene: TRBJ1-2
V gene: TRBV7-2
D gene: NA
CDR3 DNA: TGTGCCAGCAGCTTGGGGGACGGTAACTATGGCTACACCTTC
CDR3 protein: CASSLGDGNYGYTF

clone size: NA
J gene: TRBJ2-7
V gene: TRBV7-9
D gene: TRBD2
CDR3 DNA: TGTGCCAGCAGCTCTGCTAGCGGGGGAATCTACTACGAGCAGTACTTC
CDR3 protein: CASSSASGGIYYEQYF

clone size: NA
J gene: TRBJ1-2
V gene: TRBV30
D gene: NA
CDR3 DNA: TGTGCCTGGAGTGTGGGGGGAATCTATGGCTACACCTTC
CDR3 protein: CAWSVGGIYGYTF

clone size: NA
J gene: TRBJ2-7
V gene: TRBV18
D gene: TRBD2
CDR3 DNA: TGTGCCAGCTCACCCCCACTAGCGGGGGGGCGGGGCGAGCAGTACTTC
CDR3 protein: CASSPPLAGGRGEQYF

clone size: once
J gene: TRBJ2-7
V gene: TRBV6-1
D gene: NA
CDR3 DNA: TGTGCCAGCAGGATGGGGTGGATCGCCTACGAGCAGTACTTC
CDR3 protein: CASRMGWIAYEQYF

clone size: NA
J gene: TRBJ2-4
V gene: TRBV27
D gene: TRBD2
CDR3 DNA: TGTGCCAGCAGGGCGTGGGGGGGGGCCAAAAACATTCAGTACTTC
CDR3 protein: CASRAWGGAKNIQYF

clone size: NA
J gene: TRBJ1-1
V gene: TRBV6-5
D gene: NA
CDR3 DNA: TGTGCCAGCAGTTACAGGCGCAAGACGGTCACTGAAGCTTTCTTT
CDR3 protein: CASSYRRKTVTEAFF

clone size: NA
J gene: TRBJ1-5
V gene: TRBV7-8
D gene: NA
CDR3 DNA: TGTGCCAGCAGCTTAGAGGAACGTAGCAATCAGCCCCAGCATTTT
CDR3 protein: CASSLEERSNQPQHF

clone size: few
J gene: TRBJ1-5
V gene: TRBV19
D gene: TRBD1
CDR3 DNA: TGTGCCAGTACCTTGCCCGGGGGGACAGCTAGCAATCAGCCCCAGCATTTT
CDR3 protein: CASTLPGGTASNQPQHF

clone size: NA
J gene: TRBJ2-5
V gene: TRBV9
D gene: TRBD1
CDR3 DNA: TGTGCCAGCAGCACGAAACAGGGGGCTTTAGGAGAGACCCAGTACTTC
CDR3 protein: CASSTKQGALGETQYF

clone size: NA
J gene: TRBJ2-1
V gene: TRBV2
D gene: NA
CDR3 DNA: TGTGCCAGCAGTGAGGTTGGGGCCTCCTACAATGAGCAGTTCTTC
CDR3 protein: CASSEVGASYNEQFF

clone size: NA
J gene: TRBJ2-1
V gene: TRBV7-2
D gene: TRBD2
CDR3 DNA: TGTGCCAGCAGCTCCTCGAGCGGGGGCGCGGTCAATGAGCAGTTCTTC
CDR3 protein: CASSSSSGGAVNEQFF

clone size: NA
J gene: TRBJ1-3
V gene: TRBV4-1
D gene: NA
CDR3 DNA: TGCGCCAGCAGCCAAGAGGTGGGGAGTACTGGAAACACCATATATTTT
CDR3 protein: CASSQEVGSTGNTIYF